This TCR beta chain was profiled in a study of OX40 agonist ivuxolimab in advanced cancers. Study-level information: The treatment was a fully human IgG2 OX40 agonist, ivuxolimab. Study-wide results and caveats: With doses of 0.1 to 3.0 mg/kg, CD4+ and CD8+ blood T cells had undergone clonal expansion by week 6.

Of note for this clone: Its antigen is not known.

Profiling relied on immunoSEQ multiplex PCR, and the TCRdb table lists in-frame clones only, not all of them. The data contain approximately 100,000 clones, 70% to 85% of them singletons. The sequencing used CD4+ or CD8+ T cells sorted from blood, collected in a trial of the OX40 agonist ivuxolimab. The sequence came from an adult with an advanced solid tumor such as melanoma, head and neck, liver or kidney cancer.

This chain's CDR3 is CASSESTGGEYEQYF. CDR3 in DNA: TGTGCCAGCAGTGAATCGACAGGGGGAGAGTACGAGCAGTACTTC. The chain employs TRBV25-1 and TRBJ2-7; the match to TRBD1 covers 9 bases. The CDR3 runs 15 residues. V shed 1 base and J 4 bases; nucleotides not matched to a gene: 5. Germline assignment: CDR1 MGHDK and CDR2 SYGVNS.